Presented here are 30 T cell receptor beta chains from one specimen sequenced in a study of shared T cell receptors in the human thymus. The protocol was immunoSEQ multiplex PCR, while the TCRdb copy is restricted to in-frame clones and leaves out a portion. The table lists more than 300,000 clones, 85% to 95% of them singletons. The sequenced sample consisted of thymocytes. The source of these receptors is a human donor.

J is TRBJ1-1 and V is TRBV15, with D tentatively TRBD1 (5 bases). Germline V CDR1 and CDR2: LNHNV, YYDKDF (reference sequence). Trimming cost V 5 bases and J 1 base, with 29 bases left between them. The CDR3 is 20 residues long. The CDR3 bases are TGTGCCACCAGCTTCGGGGGTGAGGGGATAAGGGAGAAGAGGAACACTGAAGCTTTCTTT. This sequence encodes CATSFGGEGIREKRNTEAFF.

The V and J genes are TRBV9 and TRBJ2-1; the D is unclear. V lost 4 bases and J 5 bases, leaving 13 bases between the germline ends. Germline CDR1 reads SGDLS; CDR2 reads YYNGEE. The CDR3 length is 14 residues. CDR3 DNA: TGTGCCAGCAGCCCAAAACGTAGGAACAATGAGCAGTTCTTC. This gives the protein CASSPKRRNNEQFF.

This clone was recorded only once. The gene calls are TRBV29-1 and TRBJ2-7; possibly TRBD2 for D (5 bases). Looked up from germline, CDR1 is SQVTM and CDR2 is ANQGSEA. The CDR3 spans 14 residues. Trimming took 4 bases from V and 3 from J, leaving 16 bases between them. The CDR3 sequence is CSVATGVEHYEQYF. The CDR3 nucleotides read TGCAGCGTTGCCACCGGGGTAGAGCACTACGAGCAGTACTTC.

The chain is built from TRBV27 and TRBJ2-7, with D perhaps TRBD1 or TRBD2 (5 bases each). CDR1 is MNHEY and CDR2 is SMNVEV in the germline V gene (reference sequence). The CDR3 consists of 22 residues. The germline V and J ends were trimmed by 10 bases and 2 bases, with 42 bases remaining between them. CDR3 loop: CAIAAAPPRLTLDSAVPYEQYF. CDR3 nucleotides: TGTGCCATTGCCGCCGCGCCCCCTCGACTAACATTAGACAGCGCGGTTCCCTACGAGCAGTACTTC.

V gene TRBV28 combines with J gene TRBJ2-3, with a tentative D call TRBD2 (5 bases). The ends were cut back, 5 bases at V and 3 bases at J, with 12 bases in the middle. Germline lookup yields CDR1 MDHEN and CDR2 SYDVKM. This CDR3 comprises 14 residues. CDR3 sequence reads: CASSLQRKTDTQYF. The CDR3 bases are TGTGCCAGCAGTCTCCAGCGGAAAACAGATACGCAGTATTTT.

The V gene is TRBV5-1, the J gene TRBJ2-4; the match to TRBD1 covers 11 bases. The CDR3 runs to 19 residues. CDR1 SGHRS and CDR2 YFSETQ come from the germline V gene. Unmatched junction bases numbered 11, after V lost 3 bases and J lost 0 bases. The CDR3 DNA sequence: TGCGCCAGCAGCTCCCGGACAGGGGGCGCGTTAATAGCCAAAAACATTCAGTACTTC. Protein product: CASSSRTGGALIAKNIQYF.

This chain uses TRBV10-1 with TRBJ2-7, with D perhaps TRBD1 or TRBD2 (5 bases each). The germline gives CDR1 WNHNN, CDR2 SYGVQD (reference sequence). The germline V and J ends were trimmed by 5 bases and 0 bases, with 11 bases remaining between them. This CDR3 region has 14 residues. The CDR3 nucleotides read TGCGCCAGCAGTTCGGCAGGGAGCTCCTACGAGCAGTACTTC. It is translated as CASSSAGSSYEQYF.

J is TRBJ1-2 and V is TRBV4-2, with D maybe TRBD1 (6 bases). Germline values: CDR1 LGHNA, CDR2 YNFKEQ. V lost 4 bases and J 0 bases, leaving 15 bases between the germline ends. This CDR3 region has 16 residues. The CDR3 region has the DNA TGTGCCAGCAGCCCCGGATGGACAGCCCCTAACTATGGCTACACCTTC. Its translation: CASSPGWTAPNYGYTF.

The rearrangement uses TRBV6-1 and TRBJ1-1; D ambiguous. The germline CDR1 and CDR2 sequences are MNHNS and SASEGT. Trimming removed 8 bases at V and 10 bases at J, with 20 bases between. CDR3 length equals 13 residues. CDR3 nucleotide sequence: TGTGCCAGCTTAGCCGGGTCACAAAGTGGAGCTTTCTTT. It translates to CASLAGSQSGAFF.

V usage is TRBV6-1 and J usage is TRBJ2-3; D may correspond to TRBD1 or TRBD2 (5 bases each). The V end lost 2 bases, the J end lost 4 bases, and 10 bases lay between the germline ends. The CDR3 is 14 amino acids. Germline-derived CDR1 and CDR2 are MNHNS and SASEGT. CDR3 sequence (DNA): TGTGCCAGCAGTGAAAGGCAGGGACCAGATACGCAGTATTTT. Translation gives CASSERQGPDTQYF.

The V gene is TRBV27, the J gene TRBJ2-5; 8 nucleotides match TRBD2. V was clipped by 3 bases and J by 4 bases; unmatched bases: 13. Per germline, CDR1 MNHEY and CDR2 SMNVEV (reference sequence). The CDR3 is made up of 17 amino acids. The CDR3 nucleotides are TGTGCCAGCAGTTTCTTAAGGGAGCGGGAGAAAGGAGAGACCCAGTACTTC. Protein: CASSFLREREKGETQYF.

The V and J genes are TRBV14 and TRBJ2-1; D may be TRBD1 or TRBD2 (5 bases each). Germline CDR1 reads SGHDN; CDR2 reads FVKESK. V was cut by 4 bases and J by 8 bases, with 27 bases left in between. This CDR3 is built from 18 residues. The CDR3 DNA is TGTGCCAGCAGCCTCGACTCGGCGTCGGGGACGCGATTGGATGAGCAGTTCTTC. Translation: CASSLDSASGTRLDEQFF.

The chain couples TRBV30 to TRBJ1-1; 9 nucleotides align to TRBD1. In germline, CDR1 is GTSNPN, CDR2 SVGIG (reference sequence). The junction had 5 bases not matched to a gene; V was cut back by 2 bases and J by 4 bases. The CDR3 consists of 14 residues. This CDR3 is CAWSPRDRVTEAFF. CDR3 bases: TGTGCCTGGAGTCCTCGGGACAGGGTCACTGAAGCTTTCTTT.

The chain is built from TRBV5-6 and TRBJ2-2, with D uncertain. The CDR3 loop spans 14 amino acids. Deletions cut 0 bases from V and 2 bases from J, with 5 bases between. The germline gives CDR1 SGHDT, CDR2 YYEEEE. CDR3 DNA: TGTGCCAGCAGCTTGGCGACAAACACCGGGGAGCTGTTTTTT. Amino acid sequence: CASSLATNTGELFF.

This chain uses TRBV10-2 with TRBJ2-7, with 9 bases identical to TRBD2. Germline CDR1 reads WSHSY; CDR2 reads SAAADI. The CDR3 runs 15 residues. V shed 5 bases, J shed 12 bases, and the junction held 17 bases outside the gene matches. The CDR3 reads CASSKRREGSPRGYF. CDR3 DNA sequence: TGCGCCAGCAGTAAACGGCGGGAGGGAAGCCCCCGCGGGTACTTC.

Written as DNA, the CDR3 is TGTGCCATCAGTGAGTCCCGGTCACTGCCATCCTACAATGAGCAGTTCTTC. Protein product: CAISESRSLPSYNEQFF. The V and J genes are TRBV10-3 and TRBJ2-1; the D is unclear. The V gene's germline CDR1 is ENHRY and CDR2 SYGVKD. Trimming removed 0 bases from V and 1 base from J, with 13 bases in between. CDR3 length equals 17 residues.

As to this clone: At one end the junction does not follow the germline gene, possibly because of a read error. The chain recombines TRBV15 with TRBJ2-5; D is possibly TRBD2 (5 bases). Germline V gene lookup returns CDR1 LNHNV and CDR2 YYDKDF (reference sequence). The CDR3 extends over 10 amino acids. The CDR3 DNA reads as TGTGCCACCAGGACGGATAAAGCGGACTTC. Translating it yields CATRTDKADF.

CDR3 nucleotides: TGCGCCAGCAGCCAAGATCCATCCCCAGAGGAGCAGTACTTC. Translated, it gives CASSQDPSPEEQYF. The chain couples TRBV4-1 to TRBJ2-7; D uncertain. V lost 0 bases to trimming and J lost 7 bases, with 13 bases between them. Germline loops: CDR1 MGHRA, CDR2 YSYEKL. The CDR3 extends over 14 amino acids.

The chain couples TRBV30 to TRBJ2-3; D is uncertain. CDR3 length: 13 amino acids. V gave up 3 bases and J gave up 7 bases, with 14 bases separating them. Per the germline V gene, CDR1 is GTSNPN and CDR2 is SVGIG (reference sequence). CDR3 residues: CAWSVDQANTQYF. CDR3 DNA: TGTGCCTGGAGCGTCGACCAGGCGAATACGCAGTATTTT.

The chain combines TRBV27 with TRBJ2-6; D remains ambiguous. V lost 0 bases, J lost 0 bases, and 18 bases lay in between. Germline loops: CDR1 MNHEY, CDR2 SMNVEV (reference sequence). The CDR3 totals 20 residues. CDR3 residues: CASSLSGQKRYTSGANVLTF. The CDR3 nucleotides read TGTGCCAGCAGTTTATCAGGGCAGAAACGGTATACCTCTGGGGCCAACGTCCTGACTTTC.

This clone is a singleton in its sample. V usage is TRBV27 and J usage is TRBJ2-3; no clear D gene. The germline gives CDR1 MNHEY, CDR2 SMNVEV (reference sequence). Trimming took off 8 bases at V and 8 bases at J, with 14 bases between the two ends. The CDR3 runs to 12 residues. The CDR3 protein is CASLPLGGTQYF. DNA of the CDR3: TGTGCCAGCCTCCCCTTGGGCGGTACGCAGTATTTT.

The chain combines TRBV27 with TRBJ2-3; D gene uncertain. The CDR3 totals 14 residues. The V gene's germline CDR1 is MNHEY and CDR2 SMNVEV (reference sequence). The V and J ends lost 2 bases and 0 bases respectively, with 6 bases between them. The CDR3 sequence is CASSLNSSTDTQYF. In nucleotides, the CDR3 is TGTGCCAGCAGTTTAAATTCTAGCACAGATACGCAGTATTTT.

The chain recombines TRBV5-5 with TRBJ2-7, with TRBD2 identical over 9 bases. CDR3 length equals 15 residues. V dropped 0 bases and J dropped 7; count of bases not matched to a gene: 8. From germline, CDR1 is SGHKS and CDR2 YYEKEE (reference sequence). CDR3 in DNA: TGTGCCAGCAGCTTGGAGGCGGGAGGGCCGGGGGAGCAGTACTTC. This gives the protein CASSLEAGGPGEQYF.

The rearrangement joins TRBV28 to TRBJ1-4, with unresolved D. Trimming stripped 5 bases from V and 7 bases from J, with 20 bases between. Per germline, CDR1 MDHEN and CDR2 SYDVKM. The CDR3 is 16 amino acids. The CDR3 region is CASSPAKGPGLEKLFF. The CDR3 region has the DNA TGTGCCAGCAGTCCCGCCAAAGGGCCTGGCCTTGAAAAACTGTTTTTT.

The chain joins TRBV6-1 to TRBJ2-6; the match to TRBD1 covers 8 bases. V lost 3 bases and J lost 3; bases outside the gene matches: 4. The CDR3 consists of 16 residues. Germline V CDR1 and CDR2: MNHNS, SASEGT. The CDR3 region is CASSEQGAGGANVLTF. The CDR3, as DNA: TGTGCCAGCAGTGAGCAGGGGGCAGGTGGGGCCAACGTCCTGACTTTC.

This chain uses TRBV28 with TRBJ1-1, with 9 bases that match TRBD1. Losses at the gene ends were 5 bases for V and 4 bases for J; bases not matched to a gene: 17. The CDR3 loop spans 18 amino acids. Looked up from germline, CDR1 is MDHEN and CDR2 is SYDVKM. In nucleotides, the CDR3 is TGTGCCAGCAGTACCCCCGAGTCTCATGGACAGGGGTCCACTGAAGCTTTCTTT. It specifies CASSTPESHGQGSTEAFF.

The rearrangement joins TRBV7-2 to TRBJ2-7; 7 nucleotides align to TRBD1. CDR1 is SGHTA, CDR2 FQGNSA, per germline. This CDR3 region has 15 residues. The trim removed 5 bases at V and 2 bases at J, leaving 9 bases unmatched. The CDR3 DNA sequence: TGTGCCAGCAGCCACAAGACAGGGTCCCCCTACGAGCAGTACTTC. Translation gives CASSHKTGSPYEQYF.

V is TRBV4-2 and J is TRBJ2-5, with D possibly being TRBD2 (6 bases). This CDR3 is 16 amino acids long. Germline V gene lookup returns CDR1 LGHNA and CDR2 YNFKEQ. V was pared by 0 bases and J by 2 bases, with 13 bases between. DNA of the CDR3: TGTGCCAGCAGCCAAGAGGAGGGGCGATCTCAAGAGACCCAGTACTTC. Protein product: CASSQEEGRSQETQYF.

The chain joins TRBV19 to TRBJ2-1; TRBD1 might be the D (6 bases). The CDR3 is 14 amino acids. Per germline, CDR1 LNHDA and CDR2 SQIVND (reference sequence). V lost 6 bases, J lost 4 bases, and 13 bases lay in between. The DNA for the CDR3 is TGTGCCAGTAGCCTCACGACAGGTTACAATGAGCAGTTCTTC. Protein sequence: CASSLTTGYNEQFF. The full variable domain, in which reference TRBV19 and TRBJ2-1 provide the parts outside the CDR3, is DGGITQSPKYLFRKEGQNVTLSCEQNLNHDAMYWYRQDPGQGLRLIYYSQIVNDFQKGDIAEGYSVSREKKESFPLTVTSAQKNPTAFYLCASSLTTGYNEQFFGPGTRLTVL.

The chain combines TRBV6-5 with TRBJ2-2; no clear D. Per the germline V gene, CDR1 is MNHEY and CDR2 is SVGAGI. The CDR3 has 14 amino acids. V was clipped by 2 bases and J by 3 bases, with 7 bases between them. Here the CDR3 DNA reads TGTGCCAGCAGTTACCGTCGGGACACCGGGGAGCTGTTTTTT. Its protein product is CASSYRRDTGELFF.